The table lists the clone carrying this T cell receptor (beta chain) with a few counts. The antigen remains unidentified. The sample is drawn from a study of T cell repertoires in cytomegalovirus infection. Study background: Indicated by public TCR beta signatures were CMV infection and matching HLA type. Notes on the study in general: Based on cumulative public TCR beta family frequency, carriers of CMV plus the relevant HLA were identified. Dominant in the ex vivo response were TCR beta clonotypes restricted by HLA-C and specific for CMV.

Each CDR3 protein gets one entry after TCRdb re-called the reads with MiXCR. This table holds some 220,000 distinct CDR3 sequences, 12% found once. In germline, CDR1 is SGHRS, CDR2 YFSETQ. The J segment lost 8 bases and the V segment lost 5 bases, leaving 14 bases of the junction unmatched. The CDR3 is made up of 16 amino acids. The chain employs TRBV5-1 and TRBJ2-1, with 9 bases matching TRBD1. The receptor's source is a human donor in good health (CMV status not recorded). Some clones in this sample may be carry-over from other donors' samples. Material: PBMCs. The CDR3 sequence is CASRQGANINRDEQFF. CDR3 DNA sequence: TGCGCCAGCAGACAGGGGGCGAATATTAATCGCGATGAGCAGTTCTTC.